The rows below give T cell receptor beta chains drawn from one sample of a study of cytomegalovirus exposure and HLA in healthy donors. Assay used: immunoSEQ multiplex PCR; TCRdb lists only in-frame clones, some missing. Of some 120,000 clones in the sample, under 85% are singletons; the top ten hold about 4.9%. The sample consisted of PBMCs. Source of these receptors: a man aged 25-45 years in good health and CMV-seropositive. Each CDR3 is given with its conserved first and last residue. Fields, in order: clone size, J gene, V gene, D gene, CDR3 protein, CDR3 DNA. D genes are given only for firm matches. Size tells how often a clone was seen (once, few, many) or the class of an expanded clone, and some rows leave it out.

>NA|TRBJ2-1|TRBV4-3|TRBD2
CASSQDLAGGYNEQFF
TGCGCCAGCAGCCAAGACCTAGCGGGGGGGTACAATGAGCAGTTCTTC
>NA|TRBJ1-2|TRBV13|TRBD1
CASSMGQGNLFYGYTF
TGTGCCAGCAGCATGGGACAGGGCAACTTATTCTATGGCTACACCTTC
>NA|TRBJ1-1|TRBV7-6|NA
CASSPRGTTDTEAFF
TGTGCCAGCAGCCCCCGGGGGACGACAGACACTGAAGCTTTCTTT
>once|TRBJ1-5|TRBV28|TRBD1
CASSTGGPSNQPQHF
TGTGCCAGCAGCACAGGGGGCCCTAGCAATCAGCCCCAGCATTTT
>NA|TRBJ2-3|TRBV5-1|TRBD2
CASSLGRGAHTDTQYF
TGCGCCAGCAGCCTAGGGCGGGGGGCCCACACAGATACGCAGTATTTT
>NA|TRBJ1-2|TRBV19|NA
CASSDRPGRGYTF
TGTGCCAGTAGCGACAGACCCGGGAGAGGCTACACCTTC
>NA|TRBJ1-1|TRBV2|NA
CASSEALQMEIHREAFF
TGTGCCAGCAGTGAAGCGCTCCAAATGGAGATACATCGTGAAGCTTTCTTT
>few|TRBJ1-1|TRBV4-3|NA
CASSQDGGSGTEAFF
TGCGCCAGCAGCCAAGATGGTGGCTCTGGCACTGAAGCTTTCTTT
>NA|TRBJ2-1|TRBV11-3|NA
CASSQPGHRGNEQFF
TGTGCCAGCAGCCAACCGGGACATCGGGGCAATGAGCAGTTCTTC
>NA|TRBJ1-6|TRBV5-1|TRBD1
CASSLRGQGLYSPLHF
TGCGCCAGCAGCCTTAGGGGACAGGGCCTTTATTCACCCCTCCACTTT
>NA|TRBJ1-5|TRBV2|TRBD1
CASDKGTGDQPQHF
TGTGCCAGCGATAAGGGTACAGGGGATCAGCCCCAGCATTTT
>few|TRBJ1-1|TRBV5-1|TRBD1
CASSLEGAATEAFF
TGCGCCAGCAGCTTGGAGGGGGCGGCCACTGAAGCTTTCTTT
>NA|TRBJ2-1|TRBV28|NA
CASRQGYNEQFF
TGTGCCAGCAGGCAGGGATACAATGAGCAGTTCTTC
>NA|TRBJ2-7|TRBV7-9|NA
CASSVASYEQYF
TGTGCCAGCAGCGTAGCCAGCTACGAGCAGTACTTC
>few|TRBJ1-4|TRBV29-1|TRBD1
CSVGWGTETNEKLFF
TGCAGCGTTGGCTGGGGGACAGAGACTAATGAAAAACTGTTTTTT
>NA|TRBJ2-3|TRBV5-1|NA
CASSLRIVQGTDTQYF
TGCGCCAGCAGCTTGAGGATTGTCCAGGGCACAGATACGCAGTATTTT
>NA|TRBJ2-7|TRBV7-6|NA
CASSSLKQGGGYEQYF
TGTGCCAGCAGTTCATTGAAACAGGGGGGAGGGTACGAGCAGTACTTC
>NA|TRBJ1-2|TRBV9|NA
CASSVVEDGYTF
TGTGCCAGCAGCGTAGTGGAGGATGGCTACACCTTC
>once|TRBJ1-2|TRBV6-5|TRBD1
CASIPVRGTGPTTF
TGTGCCAGCATCCCCGTCAGGGGGACAGGCCCCACCACCTTC
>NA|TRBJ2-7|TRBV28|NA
CASSRDWSYEQYF
TGTGCCAGCAGTCGGGACTGGTCCTACGAGCAGTACTTC
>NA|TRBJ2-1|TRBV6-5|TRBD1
CASSFGTGGLQFF
TGTGCCAGCAGTTTCGGGACAGGGGGTTTACAGTTCTTC
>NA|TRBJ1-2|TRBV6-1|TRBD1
CASSLGTGGQGYTF
TGTGCCAGCAGCCTCGGGACAGGGGGCCAGGGCTACACCTTC
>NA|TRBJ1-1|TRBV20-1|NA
CSAAATEAFF
TGCAGTGCAGCGGCCACTGAAGCTTTCTTT
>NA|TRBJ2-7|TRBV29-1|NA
CSVPGDGLYEQYF
TGCAGCGTCCCGGGGGACGGGCTCTACGAGCAGTACTTC